This T cell receptor (beta chain) came from a study of T cell repertoires in cytomegalovirus infection. Across the whole study: Public TCR beta signatures marked donors with CMV infection and the matching HLA.

Remarks on this clonotype: Antigen unknown.

The length of the CDR3 is 16 residues. CDR1 and CDR2 from the germline V gene are SGHVT and SQSDAQ. V dropped 8 bases and J dropped 4; count of bases not matched to a gene: 15. Overall study results and limits: CMV-specific TCR beta clonotypes restricted by HLA-C dominated the ex vivo response. Frequencies of public TCR beta families were cumulated, and this identified carriers of CMV plus the relevant HLA.

One entry per CDR3 protein results from TCRdb running MiXCR on the reads. The sample includes tens of thousands of distinct CDR3 sequences, about half seen only once; the top ten take approximately 93%. This clonotype was sampled from a human donor in good health (CMV status not recorded). Some clones in this sample may be carry-over from other donors' samples. The rearrangement links TRBV7-4 to TRBJ2-7; 9 bases fit TRBD1. The sequenced sample was CD8+ T cells from cultured PBMCs, obtained from culture after CMV antigen stimulation. CDR3 nucleotide sequence: TGTGCCAGCGATACTACCGGGACAGGGCGGGATTACGAGCAGTACTTC. The encoded protein is CASDTTGTGRDYEQYF.